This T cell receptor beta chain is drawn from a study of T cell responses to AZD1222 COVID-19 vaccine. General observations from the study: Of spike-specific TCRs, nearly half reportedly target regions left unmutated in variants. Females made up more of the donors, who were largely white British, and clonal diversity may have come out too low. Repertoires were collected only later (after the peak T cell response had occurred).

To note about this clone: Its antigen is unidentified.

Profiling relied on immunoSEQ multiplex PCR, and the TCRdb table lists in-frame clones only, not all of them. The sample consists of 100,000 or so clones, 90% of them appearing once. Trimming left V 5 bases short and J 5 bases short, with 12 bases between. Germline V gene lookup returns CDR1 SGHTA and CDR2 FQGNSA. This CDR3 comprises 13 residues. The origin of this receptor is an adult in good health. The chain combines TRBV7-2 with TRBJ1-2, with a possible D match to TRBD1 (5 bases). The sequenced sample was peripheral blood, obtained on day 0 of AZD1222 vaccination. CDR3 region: CASSAGRTYGYTF. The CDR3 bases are TGTGCCAGCAGCGCCGGACGGACATATGGCTACACCTTC.